This TCR delta chain was sequenced during a study of gamma-delta chains in newborns, infants, children. About the research overall: Polyclonal expansion of innate γδ T cells after birth follows microbial exposure.

Of note for this clone: At one end the junction does not follow the germline gene, possibly because of a read error.

The germline V gene encodes CDR1 GEAIGNYY and CDR2 EKD. The CDR3 has 18 amino acids. TCRdb re-called the reads using CATT. Of more than 3,500 delta-chain clones in the sample, more than 5% were seen once. Material: blood. The clonotype comes from a child who was a newborn, infant or young child, either healthy, febrile or measles-vaccinated (not recorded which). This chain links TRDV2 with TRDJ3; possibly TRDD3 for D (5 bases). TCRdb is silent on the J gene; assignment here came from matching the DNA to germline. The CDR3 DNA follows: TGTGCCTGTGACAAGGGAAGGGAGGACTCCTGGGACACCCCACAGATGTTTTTC. It encodes CACDKGREDSWDTPQMFF.